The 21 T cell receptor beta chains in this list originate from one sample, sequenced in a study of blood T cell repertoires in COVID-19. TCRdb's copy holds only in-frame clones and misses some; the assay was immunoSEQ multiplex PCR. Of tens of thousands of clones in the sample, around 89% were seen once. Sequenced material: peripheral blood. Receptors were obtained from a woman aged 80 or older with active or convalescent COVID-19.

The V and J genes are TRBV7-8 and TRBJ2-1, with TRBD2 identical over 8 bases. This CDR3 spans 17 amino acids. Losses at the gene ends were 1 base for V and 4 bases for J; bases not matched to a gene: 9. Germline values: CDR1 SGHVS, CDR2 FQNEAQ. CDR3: CASSLGREGPRYNEQFF. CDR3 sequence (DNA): TGTGCCAGCAGCTTAGGCCGGGAGGGCCCTCGATACAATGAGCAGTTCTTC.

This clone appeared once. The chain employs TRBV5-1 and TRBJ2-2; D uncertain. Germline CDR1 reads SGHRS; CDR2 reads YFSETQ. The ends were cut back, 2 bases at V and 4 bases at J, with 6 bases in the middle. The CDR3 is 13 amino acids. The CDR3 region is CASSFTVTGELFF. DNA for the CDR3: TGCGCCAGCAGCTTTACGGTCACCGGGGAGCTGTTTTTT. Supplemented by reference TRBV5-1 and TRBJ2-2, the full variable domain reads KAGVTQTPRYLIKTRGQQVTLSCSPISGHRSVSWYQQTPGQGLQFLFEYFSETQRNKGNFPGRFSGRQFSNSRSEMNVSTLELGDSALYLCASSFTVTGELFFGEGSRLTVL.

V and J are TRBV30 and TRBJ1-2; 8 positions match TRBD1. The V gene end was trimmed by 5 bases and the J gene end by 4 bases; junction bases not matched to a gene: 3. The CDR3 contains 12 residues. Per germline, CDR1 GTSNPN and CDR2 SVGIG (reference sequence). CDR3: CAWGQGPYGYTF. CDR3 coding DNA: TGTGCCTGGGGACAGGGTCCCTATGGCTACACCTTC.

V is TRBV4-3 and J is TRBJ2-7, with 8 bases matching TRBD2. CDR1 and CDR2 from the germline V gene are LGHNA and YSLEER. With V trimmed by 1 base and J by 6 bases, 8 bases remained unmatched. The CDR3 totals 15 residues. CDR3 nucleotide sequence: TGCGCCAGCAGCCAAGTCGCGGGAGGCTTTTCCGAGCAGTACTTC. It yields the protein CASSQVAGGFSEQYF.

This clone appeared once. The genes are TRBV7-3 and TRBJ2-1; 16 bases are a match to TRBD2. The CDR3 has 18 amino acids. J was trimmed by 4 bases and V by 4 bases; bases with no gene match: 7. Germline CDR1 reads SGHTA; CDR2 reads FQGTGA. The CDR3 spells CASSSGLAGGPIYNEQFF. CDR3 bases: TGTGCCAGCAGCTCGGGACTAGCGGGAGGGCCGATATACAATGAGCAGTTCTTC.

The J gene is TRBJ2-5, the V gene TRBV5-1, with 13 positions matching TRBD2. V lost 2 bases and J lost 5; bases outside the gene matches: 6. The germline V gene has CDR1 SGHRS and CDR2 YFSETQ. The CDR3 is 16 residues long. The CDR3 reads CASSFGLAGEWETQYF. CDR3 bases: TGCGCCAGCAGCTTCGGACTAGCGGGAGAGTGGGAGACCCAGTACTTC.

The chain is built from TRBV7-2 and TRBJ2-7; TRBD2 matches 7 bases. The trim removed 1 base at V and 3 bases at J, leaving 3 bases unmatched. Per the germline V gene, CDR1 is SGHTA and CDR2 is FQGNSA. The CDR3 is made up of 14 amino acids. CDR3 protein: CASSLVGTNYEQYF. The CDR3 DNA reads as TGTGCCAGCAGCTTAGTTGGGACTAACTACGAGCAGTACTTC.

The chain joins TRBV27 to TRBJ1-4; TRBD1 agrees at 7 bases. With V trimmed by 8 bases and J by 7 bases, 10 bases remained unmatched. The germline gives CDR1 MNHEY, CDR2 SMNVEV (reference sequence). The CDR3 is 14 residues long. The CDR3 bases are TGTGCCAGCGCCCACAGGGGCGATGGTGAAAAACTGTTTTTT. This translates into CASAHRGDGEKLFF.

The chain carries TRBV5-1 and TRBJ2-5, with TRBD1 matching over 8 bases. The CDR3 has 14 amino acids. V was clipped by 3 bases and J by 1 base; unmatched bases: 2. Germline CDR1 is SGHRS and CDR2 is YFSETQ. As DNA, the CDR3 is TGCGCCAGCAGCTCCACAGGGGGCCAAGAGACCCAGTACTTC. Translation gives CASSSTGGQETQYF.

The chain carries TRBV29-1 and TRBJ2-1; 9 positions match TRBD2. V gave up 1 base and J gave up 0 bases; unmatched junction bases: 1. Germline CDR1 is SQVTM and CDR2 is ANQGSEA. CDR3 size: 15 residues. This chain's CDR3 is CSVEGGRASYNEQFF. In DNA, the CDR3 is TGCAGCGTTGAAGGCGGGAGGGCCTCCTACAATGAGCAGTTCTTC.

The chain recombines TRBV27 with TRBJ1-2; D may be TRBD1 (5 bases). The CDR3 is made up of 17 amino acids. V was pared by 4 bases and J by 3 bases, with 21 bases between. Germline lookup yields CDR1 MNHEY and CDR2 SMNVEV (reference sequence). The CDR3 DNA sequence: TGTGCCAGCAGTTATTGGGCTGGAAGGGGTGGAGACTATGGCTACACCTTC. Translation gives CASSYWAGRGGDYGYTF.

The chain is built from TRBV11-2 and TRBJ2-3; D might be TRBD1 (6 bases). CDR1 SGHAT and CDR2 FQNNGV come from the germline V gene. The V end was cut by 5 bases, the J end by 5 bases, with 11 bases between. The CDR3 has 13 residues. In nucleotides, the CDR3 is TGTGCCAGCAGCCGATCCAGGGGAGATACGCAGTATTTT. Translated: CASSRSRGDTQYF. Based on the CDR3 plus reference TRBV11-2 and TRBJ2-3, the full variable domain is EAGVAQSPRYKIIEKRQSVAFWCNPISGHATLYWYQQILGQGPKLLIQFQNNGVVDDSQLPKDRFSAERLKGVDSTLKIQPAKLEDSAVYLCASSRSRGDTQYFGPGTRLTVL.

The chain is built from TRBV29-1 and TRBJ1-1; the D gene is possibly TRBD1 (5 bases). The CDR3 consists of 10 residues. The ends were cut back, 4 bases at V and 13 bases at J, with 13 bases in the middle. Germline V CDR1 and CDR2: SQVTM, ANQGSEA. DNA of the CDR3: TGCAGCGTTGGGTCCGGTAGGGGTTTCTTT. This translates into CSVGSGRGFF.

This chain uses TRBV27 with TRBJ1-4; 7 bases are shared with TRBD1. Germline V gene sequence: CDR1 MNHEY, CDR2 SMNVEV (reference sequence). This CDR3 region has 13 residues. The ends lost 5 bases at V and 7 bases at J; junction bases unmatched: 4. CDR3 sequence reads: CASSIQGSEKLFF. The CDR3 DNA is TGTGCCAGCAGTATACAGGGGAGTGAAAAACTGTTTTTT.

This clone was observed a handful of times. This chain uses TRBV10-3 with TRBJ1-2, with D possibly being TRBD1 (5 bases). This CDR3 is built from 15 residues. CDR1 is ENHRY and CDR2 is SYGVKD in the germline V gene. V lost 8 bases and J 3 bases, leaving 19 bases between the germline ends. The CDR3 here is CAIHRRGSGDYGYTF. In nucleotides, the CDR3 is TGTGCCATCCATCGACGAGGCTCGGGGGACTATGGCTACACCTTC.

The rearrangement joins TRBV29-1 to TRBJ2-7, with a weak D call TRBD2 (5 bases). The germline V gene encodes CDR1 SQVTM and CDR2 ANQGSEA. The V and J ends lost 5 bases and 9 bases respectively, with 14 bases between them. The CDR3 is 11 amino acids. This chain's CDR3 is CSVISPRGQYF. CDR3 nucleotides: TGCAGCGTTATAAGCCCTCGGGGGCAGTACTTC.

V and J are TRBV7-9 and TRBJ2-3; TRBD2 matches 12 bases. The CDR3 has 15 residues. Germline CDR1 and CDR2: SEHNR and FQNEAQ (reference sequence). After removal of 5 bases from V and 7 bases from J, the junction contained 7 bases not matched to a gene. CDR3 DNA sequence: TGTGCCAGCAGCCTCTTGACTAGCGGGAGTCATACGCAGTATTTT. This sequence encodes CASSLLTSGSHTQYF.

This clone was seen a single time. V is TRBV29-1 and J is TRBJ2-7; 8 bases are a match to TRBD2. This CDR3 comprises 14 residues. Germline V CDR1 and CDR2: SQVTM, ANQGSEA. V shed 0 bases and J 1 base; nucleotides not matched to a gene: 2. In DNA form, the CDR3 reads TGCAGCGTTGAAGATCGGGGGGGATCCTACGAGCAGTACTTC. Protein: CSVEDRGGSYEQYF.

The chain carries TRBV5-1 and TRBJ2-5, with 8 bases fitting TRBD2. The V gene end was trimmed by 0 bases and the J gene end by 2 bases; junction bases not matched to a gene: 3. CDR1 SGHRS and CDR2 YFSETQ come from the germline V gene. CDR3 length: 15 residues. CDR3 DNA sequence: TGCGCCAGCAGCTTGGACGGGAGGGGACAAGAGACCCAGTACTTC. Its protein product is CASSLDGRGQETQYF.

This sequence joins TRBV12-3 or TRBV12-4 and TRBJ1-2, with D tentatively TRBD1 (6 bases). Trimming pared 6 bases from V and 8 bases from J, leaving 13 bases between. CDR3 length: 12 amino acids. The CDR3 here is CASSWTEAGYTF. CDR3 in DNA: TGTGCCAGCAGCTGGACAGAGGCGGGCTACACCTTC.

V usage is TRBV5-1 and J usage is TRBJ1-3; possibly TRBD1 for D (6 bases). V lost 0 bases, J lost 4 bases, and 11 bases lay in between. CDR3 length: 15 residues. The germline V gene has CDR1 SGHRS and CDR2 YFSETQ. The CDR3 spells CASSLGTVRGNTIYF. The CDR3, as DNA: TGCGCCAGCAGCTTGGGGACAGTACGCGGAAACACCATATATTTT.